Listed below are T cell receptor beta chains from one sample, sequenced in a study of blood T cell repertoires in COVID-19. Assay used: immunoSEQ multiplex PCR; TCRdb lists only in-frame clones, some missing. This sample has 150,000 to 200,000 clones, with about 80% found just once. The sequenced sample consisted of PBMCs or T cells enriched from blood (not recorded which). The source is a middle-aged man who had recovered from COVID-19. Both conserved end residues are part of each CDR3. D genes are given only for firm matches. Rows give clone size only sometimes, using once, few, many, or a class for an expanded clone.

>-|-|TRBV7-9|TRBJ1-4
CASSLGGFAEKLFF
TGTGCCAGCAGCTTAGGAGGGTTTGCTGAAAAACTGTTTTTT
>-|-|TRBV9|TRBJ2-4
CASSVGLGPSKNIQYF
TGTGCCAGCAGCGTCGGTCTGGGGCCTTCCAAAAACATTCAGTACTTC
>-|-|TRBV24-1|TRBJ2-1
CATRGEIYNEQFF
TGTGCCACTCGCGGCGAGATCTACAATGAGCAGTTCTTC
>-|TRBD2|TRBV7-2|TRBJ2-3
CASSYRTSGGATDTQYF
TGTGCCAGCAGCTATCGGACTAGCGGGGGGGCGACAGATACGCAGTATTTT
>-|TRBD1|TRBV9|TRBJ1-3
CASSVSGTVLNTIYF
TGTGCCAGCAGCGTATCCGGGACAGTGCTGAACACCATATATTTT
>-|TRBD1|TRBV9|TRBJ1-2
CASSAGTGVIGYTF
TGTGCCAGCAGCGCCGGGACAGGGGTAATTGGCTACACCTTC
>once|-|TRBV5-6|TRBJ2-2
CASSPLARQNTGELFF
TGTGCCAGCAGTCCCCTGGCTCGCCAGAACACCGGGGAGCTGTTTTTT
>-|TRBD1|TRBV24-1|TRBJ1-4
CATSDPQGLGNEKLFF
TGTGCCACCAGTGATCCACAGGGGCTGGGGAATGAAAAACTGTTTTTT
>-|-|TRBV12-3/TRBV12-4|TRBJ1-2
CASSLVEYGYTF
TGTGCCAGCAGTTTAGTAGAATATGGCTACACCTTC
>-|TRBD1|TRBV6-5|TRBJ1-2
CASYRGLGYGYTF
TGTGCCAGCTACAGGGGACTCGGCTATGGCTACACCTTC
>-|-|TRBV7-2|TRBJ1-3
CASSFQRNTIYF
TGTGCCAGCAGCTTCCAAAGAAACACCATATATTTT
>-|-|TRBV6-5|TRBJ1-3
CASILRTTSGNTIYF
TGTGCCAGCATACTCAGGACAACCTCTGGAAACACCATATATTTT
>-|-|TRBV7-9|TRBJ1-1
CASSQGLSNAEAFF
TGTGCCAGCAGCCAAGGACTATCGAACGCTGAAGCTTTCTTT
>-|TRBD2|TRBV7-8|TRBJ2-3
CASSLGAGGPLGTDTQYF
TGTGCCAGCAGCTTAGGGGCGGGGGGGCCTCTTGGCACAGATACGCAGTATTTT
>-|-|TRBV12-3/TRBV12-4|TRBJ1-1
CASGEATEAFF
TGTGCCAGCGGGGAGGCCACTGAAGCTTTCTTT